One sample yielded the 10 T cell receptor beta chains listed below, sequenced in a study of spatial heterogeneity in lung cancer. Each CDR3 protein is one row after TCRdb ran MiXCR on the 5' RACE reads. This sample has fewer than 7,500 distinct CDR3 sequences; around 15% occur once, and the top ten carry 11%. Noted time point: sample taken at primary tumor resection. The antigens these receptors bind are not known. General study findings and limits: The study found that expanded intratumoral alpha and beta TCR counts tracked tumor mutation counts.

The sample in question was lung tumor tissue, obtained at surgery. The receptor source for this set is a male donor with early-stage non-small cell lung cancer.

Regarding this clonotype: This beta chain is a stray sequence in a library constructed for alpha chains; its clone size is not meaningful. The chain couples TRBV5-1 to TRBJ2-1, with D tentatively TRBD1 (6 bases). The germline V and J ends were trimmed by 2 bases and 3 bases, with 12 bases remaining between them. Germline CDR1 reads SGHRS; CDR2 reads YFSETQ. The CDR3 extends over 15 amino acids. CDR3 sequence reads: CASSLTGMGYNEQFF. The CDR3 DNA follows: TGCGCCAGCAGCTTAACAGGGATGGGCTACAATGAGCAGTTCTTC.

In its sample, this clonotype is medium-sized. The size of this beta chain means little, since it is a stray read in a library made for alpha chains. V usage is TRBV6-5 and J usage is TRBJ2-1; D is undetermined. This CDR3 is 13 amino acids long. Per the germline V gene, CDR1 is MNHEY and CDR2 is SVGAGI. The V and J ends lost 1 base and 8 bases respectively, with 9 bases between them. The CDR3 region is CASSYLSGDEQFF. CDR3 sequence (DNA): TGTGCCAGCAGTTACTTGTCCGGAGATGAGCAGTTCTTC.

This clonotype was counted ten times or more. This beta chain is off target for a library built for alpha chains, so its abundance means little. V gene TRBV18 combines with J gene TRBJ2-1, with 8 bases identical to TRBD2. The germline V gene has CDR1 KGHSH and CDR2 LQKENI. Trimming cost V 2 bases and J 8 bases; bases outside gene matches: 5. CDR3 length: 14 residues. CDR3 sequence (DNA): TGTGCCAGCTCACCAGACGGGACTAGTTATGAGCAGTTCTTC. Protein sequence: CASSPDGTSYEQFF. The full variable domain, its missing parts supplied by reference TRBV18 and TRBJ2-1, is NAGVMQNPRHLVRRRGQEARLRCSPMKGHSHVYWYRQLPEEGLKFMVYLQKENIIDESGMPKERFSAEFPKEGPSILRIQQVVRGDSAAYFCASSPDGTSYEQFFGPGTRLTVL.

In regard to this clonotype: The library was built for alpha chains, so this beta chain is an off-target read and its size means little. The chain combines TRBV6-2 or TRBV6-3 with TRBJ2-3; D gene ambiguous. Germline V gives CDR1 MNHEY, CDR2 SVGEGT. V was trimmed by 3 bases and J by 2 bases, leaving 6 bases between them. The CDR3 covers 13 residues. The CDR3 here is CASSYRITDTQYF. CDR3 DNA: TGTGCCAGCAGTTATCGAATCACAGATACGCAGTATTTT.

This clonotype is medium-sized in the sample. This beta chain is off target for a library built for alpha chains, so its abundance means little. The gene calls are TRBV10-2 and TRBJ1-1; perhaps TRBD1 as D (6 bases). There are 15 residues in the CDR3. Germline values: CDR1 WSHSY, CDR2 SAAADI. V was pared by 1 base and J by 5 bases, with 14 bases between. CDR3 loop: CASSEFGGARTEAFF. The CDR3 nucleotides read TGCGCCAGCAGTGAGTTTGGGGGCGCGAGAACTGAAGCTTTCTTT.

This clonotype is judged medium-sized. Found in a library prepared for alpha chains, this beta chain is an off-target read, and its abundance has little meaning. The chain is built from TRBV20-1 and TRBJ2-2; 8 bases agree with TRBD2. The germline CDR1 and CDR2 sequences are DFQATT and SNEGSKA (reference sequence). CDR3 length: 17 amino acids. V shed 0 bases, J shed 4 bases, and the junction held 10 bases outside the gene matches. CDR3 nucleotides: TGCAGTGCTAGAGATGGGAGGCGGGAGGTGGTCACCGGGGAGCTGTTTTTT. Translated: CSARDGRREVVTGELFF.

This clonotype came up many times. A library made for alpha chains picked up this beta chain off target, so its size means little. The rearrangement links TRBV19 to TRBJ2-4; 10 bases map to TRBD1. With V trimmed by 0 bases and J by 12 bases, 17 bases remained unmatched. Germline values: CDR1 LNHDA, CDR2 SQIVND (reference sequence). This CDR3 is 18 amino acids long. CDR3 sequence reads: CASSIDIRLRDRGTSQYF. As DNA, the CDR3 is TGTGCCAGTAGTATAGACATCCGCCTCCGGGACAGGGGTACGTCTCAGTACTTC.

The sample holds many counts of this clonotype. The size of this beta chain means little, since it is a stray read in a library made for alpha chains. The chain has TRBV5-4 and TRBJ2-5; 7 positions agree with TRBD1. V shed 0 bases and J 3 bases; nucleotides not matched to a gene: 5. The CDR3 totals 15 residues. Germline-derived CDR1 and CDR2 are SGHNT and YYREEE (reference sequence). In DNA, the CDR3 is TGTGCCAGCAGCTTGGTTTTTGGGACAGAAGAGACCCAGTACTTC. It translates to CASSLVFGTEETQYF.

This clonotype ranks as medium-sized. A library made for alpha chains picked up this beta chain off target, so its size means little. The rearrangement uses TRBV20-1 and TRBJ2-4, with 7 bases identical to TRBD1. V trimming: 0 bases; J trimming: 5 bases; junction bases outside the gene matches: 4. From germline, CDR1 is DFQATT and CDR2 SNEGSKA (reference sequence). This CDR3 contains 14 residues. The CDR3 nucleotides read TGCAGTGCTAGAGAGTGGCAGGGGGAAAACATTCAGTACTTC. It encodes CSAREWQGENIQYF.

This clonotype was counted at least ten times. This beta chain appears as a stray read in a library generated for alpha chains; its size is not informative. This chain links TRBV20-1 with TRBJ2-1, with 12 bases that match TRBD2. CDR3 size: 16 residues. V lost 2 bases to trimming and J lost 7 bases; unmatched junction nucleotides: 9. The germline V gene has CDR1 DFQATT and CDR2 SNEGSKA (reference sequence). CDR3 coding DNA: TGCAGTGCTAGAAAATCGACTAGCGGGAGAATGAATGAGCAGTTCTTC. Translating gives CSARKSTSGRMNEQFF.